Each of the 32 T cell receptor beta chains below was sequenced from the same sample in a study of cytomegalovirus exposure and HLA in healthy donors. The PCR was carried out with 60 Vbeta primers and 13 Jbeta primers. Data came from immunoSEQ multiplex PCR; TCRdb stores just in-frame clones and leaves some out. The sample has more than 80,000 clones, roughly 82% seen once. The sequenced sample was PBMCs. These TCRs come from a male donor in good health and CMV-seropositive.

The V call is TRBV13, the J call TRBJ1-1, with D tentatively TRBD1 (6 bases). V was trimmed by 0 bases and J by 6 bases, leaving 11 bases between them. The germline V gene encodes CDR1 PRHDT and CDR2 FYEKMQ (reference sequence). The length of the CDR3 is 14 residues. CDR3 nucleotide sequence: TGTGCCAGCAGCTTAGGCCGAGGGGGGGCTGAAGCTTTCTTT. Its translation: CASSLGRGGAEAFF. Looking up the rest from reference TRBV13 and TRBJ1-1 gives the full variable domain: AAGVIQSPRHLIKEKRETATLKCYPIPRHDTVYWYQQGPGQDPQFLISFYEKMQSDKGSIPDRFSAQQFSDYHSELNMSSLELGDSALYFCASSLGRGGAEAFFGQGTRLTVV.

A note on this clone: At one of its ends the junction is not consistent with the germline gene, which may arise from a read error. The chain's CDR3 is CASSLTGVDYDF. The CDR3 DNA sequence: TGTGCCAGCAGCCTAACAGGGGTGGATTATGACTTC. The V and J genes are TRBV7-9 and TRBJ2-7, with 7 bases lining up with TRBD1. Germline V gene sequence: CDR1 SEHNR, CDR2 FQNEAQ (reference sequence). The CDR3 loop spans 12 amino acids. Drawing the rest from reference TRBV7-9 and TRBJ2-7, the complete variable domain is DTGVSQNPRHKITKRGQNVTFRCDPISEHNRLYWYRQTLGQGPEFLTYFQNEAQLEKSRLLSDRFSAERPKGSFSTLEIQRTEQGDSAMYLCASSLTGVDYDFGPGTRLTVT.

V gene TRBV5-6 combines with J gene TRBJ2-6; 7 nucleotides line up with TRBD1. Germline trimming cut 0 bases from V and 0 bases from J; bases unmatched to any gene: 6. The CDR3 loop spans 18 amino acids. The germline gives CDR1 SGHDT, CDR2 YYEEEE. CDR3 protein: CASSLEQGYLSGANVLTF. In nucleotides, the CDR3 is TGTGCCAGCAGCTTGGAACAGGGGTATCTCTCTGGGGCCAACGTCCTGACTTTC.

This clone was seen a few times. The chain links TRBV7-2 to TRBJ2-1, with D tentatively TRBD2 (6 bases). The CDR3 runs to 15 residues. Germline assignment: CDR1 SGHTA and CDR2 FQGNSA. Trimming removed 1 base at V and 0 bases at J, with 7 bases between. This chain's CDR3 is CASSLGRGSYNEQFF. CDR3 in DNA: TGTGCCAGCAGCTTAGGGAGGGGCTCCTACAATGAGCAGTTCTTC.

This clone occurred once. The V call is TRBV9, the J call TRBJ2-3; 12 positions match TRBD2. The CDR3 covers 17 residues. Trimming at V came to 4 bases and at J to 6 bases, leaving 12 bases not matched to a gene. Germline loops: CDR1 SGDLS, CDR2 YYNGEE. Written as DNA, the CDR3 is TGTGCCAGCAGCCGCCCGCGACTAGCGGGAGAAGTGGATACGCAGTATTTT. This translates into CASSRPRLAGEVDTQYF.

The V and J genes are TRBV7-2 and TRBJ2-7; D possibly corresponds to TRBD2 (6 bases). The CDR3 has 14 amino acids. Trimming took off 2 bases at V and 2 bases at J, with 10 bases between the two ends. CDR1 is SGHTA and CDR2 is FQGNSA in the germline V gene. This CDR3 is CASSLIGGTYEQYF. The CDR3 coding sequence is TGTGCCAGCAGCTTAATTGGGGGGACCTACGAGCAGTACTTC.

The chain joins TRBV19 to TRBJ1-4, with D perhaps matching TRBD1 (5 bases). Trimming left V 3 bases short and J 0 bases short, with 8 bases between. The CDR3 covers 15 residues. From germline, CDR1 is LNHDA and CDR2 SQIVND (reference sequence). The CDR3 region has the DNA TGTGCCAGTAGTATCGACAGTACAACTAATGAAAAACTGTTTTTT. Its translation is CASSIDSTTNEKLFF.

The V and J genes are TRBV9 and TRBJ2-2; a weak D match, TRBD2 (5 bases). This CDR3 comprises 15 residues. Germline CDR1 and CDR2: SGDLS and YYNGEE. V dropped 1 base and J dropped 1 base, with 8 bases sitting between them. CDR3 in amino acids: CASSVSRGNTGELFF. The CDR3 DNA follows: TGTGCCAGCAGCGTAAGCCGGGGGAACACCGGGGAGCTGTTTTTT.

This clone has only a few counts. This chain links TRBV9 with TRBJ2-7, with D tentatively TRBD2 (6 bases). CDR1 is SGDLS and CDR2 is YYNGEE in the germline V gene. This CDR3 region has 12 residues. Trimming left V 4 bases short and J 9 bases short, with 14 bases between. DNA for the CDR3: TGTGCCAGCAGCAAGGCGGGGACGGTGCAGTACTTC. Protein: CASSKAGTVQYF.

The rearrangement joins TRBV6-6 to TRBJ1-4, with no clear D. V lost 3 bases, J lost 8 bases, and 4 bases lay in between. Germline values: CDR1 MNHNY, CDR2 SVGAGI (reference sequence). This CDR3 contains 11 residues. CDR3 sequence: CASSYQEKLFF. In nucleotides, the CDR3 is TGTGCCAGCAGTTATCAAGAAAAACTGTTTTTT.

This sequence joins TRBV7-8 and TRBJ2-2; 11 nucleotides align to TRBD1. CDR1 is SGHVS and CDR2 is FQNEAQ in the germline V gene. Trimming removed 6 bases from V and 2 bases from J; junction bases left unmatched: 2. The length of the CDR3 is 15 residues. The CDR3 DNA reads TGTGCCAGCAGGTGGACAGGGGGCAACACCGGGGAGCTGTTTTTT. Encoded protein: CASRWTGGNTGELFF.

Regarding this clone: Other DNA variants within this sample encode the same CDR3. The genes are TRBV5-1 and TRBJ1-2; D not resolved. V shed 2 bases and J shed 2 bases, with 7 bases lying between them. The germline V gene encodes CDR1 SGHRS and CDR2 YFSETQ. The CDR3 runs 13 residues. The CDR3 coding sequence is TGCGCCAGCAGCTTCGGGAGCAACTATGGCTACACCTTC. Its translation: CASSFGSNYGYTF. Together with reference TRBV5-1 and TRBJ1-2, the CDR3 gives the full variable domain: KAGVTQTPRYLIKTRGQQVTLSCSPISGHRSVSWYQQTPGQGLQFLFEYFSETQRNKGNFPGRFSGRQFSNSRSEMNVSTLELGDSALYLCASSFGSNYGYTFGSGTRLTVV.

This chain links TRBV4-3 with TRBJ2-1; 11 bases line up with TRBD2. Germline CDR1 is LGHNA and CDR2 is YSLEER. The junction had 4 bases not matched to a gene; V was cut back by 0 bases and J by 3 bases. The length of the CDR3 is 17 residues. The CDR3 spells CASSQDGTSGDYNEQFF. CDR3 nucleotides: TGCGCCAGCAGCCAAGATGGGACTAGCGGCGACTACAATGAGCAGTTCTTC.

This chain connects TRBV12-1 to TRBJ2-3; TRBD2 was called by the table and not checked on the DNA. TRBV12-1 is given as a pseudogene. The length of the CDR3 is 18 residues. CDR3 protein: CASSWTSGLGLDTDTQYF. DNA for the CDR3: TGTGCCAGCAGCTGGACTAGCGGGCTCGGACTTGACACAGATACGCAGTATTTT.

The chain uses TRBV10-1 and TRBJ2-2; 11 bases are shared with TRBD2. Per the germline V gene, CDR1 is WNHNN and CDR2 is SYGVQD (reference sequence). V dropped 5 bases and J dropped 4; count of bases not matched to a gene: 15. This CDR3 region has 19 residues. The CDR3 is CASSQKPMTSGDSTGELFF. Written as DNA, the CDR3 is TGCGCCAGCAGTCAGAAACCGATGACTAGCGGGGACTCCACCGGGGAGCTGTTTTTT.

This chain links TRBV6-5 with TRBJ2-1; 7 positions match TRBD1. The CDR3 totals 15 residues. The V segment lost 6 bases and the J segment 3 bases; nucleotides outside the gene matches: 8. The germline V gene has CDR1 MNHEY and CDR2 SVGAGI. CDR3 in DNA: TGTGCCAGCAGCCAACAGGGGTTGCACTACAATGAGCAGTTCTTC. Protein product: CASSQQGLHYNEQFF.

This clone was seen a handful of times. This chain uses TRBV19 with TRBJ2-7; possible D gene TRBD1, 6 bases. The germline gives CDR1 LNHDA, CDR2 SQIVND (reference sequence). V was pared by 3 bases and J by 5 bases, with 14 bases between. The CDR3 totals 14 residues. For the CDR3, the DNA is TGTGCCAGTAGTATCTCCAAACAGGGAAACGAGCAGTACTTC. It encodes CASSISKQGNEQYF.

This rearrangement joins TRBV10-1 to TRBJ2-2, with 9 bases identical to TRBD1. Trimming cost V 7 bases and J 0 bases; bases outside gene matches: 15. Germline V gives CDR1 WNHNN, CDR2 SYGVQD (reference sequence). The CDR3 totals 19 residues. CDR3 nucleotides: TGCGCCAGCATATACCCGGGACAGGGATTGGGGACGAACACCGGGGAGCTGTTTTTT. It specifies CASIYPGQGLGTNTGELFF.

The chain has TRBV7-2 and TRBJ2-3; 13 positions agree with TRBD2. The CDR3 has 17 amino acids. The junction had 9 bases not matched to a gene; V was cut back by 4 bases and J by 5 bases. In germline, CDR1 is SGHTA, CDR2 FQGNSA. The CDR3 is CASSSPTSGRALDTQYF. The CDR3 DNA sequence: TGTGCCAGCAGCTCTCCAACTAGCGGGAGGGCCCTAGATACGCAGTATTTT.

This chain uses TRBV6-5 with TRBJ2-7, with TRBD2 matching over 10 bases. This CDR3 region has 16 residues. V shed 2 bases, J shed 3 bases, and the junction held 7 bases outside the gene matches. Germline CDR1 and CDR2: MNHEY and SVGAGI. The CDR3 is CASSYGGVAGGYEQYF. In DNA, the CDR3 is TGTGCCAGCAGTTACGGGGGGGTAGCGGGAGGCTACGAGCAGTACTTC.

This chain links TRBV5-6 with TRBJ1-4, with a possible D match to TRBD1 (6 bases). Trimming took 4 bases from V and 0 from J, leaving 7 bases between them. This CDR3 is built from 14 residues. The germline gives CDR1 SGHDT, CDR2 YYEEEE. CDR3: CASSKGATNEKLFF. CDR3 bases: TGTGCCAGCAGCAAGGGGGCAACTAATGAAAAACTGTTTTTT.

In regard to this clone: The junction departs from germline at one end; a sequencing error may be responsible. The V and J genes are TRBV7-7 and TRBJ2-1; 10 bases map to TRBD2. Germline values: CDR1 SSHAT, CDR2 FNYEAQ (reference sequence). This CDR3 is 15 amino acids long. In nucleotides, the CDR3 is TGTGCTAGCAGCTTAGGGACTAGCGCCAACAATGAGCAGTTCTTC. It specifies CASSLGTSANNEQFF.

The CDR3, as DNA: TGTGCCAGCAGCTGTTTCGTGGGGCTCCTTGAAGCTTTCTTT. Translation gives CASSCFVGLLEAFF. V and J are TRBV11-3 and TRBJ1-1, with D possibly TRBD1 on 5 matching bases. Germline CDR1 reads SGHNT; CDR2 reads YENEEA. V was cut by 4 bases and J by 7 bases, with 16 bases left in between. The CDR3 extends over 14 amino acids. Based on the CDR3 plus reference TRBV11-3 and TRBJ1-1, the full variable domain is EAGVVQSPRYKIIEKKQPVAFWCNPISGHNTLYWYLQNLGQGPELLIRYENEEAVDDSQLPKDRFSAERLKGVDSTLKIQPAELGDSAVYLCASSCFVGLLEAFFGQGTRLTVV.

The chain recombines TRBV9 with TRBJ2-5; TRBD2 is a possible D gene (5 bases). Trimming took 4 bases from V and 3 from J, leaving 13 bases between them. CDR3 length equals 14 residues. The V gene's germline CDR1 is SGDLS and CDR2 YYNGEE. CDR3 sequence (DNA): TGTGCCAGCAGCCCAAACCCGGGGAAAGAGACCCAGTACTTC. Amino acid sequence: CASSPNPGKETQYF.

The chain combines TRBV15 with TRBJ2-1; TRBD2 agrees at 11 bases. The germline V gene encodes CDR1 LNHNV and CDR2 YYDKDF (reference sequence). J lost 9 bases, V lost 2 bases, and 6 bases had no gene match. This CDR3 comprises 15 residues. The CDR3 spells CATSRLAGGPGEQFF. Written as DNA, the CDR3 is TGTGCCACCAGCAGATTAGCGGGAGGGCCGGGTGAGCAGTTCTTC.

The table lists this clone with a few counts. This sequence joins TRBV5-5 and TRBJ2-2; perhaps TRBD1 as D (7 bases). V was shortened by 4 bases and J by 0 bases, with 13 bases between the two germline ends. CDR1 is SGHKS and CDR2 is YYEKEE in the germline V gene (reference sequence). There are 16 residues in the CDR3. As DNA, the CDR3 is TGTGCCAGCAGCACGGCGGGACAGACGAACACCGGGGAGCTGTTTTTT. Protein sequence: CASSTAGQTNTGELFF.

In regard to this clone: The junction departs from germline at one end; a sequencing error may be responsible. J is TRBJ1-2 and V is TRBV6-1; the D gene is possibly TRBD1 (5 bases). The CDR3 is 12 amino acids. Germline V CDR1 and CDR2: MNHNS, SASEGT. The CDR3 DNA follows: TGTGCCAGCAGTGCCGGGACTTGGCTCAATGTCTTC. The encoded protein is CASSAGTWLNVF.

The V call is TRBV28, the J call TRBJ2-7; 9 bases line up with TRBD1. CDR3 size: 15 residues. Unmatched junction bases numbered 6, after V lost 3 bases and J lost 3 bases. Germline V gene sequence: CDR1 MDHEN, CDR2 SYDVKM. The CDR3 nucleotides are TGTGCCAGCAGTTTGGCCGGGACAGGGTACTACGAGCAGTACTTC. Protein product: CASSLAGTGYYEQYF.

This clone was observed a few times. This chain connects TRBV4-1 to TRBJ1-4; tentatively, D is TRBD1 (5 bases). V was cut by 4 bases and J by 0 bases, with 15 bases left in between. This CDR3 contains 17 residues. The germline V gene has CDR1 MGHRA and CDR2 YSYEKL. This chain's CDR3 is CASSRRWGDATNEKLFF. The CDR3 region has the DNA TGCGCCAGCAGCCGCCGATGGGGGGACGCAACTAATGAAAAACTGTTTTTT.

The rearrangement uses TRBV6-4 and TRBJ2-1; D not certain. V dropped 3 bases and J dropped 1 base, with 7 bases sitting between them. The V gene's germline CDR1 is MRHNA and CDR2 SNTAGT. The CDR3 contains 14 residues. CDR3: CASSEELSYNEQFF. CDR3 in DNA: TGTGCCAGCAGTGAAGAGCTGTCCTACAATGAGCAGTTCTTC.

CDR3 in DNA: TGTGCCAGCAGGTATCGGGACAGGGGCACAGATACGCAGTATTTT. This gives the protein CASRYRDRGTDTQYF. The V and J genes are TRBV6-5 and TRBJ2-3; 9 bases match TRBD1. CDR3 length equals 15 residues. Germline CDR1 reads MNHEY; CDR2 reads SVGAGI. The J segment lost 1 base and the V segment lost 6 bases, leaving 5 bases of the junction unmatched.

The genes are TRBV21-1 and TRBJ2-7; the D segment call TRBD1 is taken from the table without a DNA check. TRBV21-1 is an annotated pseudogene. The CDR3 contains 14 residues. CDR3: CASVPQGRPYEQYF. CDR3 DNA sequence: TGTGCCAGCGTGCCTCAGGGAAGGCCCTACGAGCAGTACTTC.